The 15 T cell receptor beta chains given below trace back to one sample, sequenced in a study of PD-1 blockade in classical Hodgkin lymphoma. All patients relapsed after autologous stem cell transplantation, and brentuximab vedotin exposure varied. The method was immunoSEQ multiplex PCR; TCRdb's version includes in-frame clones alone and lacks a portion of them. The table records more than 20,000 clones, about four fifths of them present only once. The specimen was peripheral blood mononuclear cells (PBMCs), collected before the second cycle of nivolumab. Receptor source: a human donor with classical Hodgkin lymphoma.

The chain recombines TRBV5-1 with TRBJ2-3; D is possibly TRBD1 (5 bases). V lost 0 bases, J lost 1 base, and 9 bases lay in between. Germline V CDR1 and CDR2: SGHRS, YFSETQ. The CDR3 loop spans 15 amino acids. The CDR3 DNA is TGCGCCAGCAGCTTGGTGCCAGGGCGCACAGATACGCAGTATTTT. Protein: CASSLVPGRTDTQYF.

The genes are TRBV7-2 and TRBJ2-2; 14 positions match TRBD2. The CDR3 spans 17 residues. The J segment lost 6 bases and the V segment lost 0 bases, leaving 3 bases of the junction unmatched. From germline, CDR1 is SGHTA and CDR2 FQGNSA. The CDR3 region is CASSLATSGGASGELFF. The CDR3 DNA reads TGTGCCAGCAGCTTAGCGACTAGCGGGGGGGCCTCCGGGGAGCTGTTTTTT.

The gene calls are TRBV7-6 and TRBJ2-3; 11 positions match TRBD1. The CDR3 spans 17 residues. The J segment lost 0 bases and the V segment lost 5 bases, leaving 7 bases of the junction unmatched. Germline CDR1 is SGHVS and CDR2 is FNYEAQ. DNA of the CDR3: TGTGCCAGCAGCAAAGGGACAGGGGGTCCTAGCACAGATACGCAGTATTTT. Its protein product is CASSKGTGGPSTDTQYF.

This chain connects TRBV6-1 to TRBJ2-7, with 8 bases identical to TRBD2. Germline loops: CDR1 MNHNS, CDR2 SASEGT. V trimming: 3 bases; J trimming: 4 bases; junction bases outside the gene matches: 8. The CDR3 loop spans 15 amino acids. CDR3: CASSDSGGQTYEQYF. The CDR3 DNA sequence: TGTGCCAGCAGTGACAGCGGGGGTCAGACTTACGAGCAGTACTTC.

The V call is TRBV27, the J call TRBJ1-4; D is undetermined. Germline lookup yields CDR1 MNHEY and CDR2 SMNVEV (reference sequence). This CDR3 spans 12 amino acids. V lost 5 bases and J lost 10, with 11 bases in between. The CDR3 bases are TGTGCCAGCAGTCTAACCGATGGAAAACTGTTTTTT. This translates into CASSLTDGKLFF.

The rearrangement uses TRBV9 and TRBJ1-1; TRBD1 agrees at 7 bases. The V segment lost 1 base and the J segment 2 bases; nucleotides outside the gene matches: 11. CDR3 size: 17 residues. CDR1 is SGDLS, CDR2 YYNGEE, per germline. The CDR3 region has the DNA TGTGCCAGCAGCGTACTGACAGGGACATGGATAAACACTGAAGCTTTCTTT. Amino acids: CASSVLTGTWINTEAFF.

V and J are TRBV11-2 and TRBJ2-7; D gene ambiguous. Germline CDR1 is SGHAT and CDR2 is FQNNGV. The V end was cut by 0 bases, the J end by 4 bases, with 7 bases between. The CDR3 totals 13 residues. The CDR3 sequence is CASSLDGGYEQYF. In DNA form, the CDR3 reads TGTGCCAGCAGCTTAGATGGCGGATACGAGCAGTACTTC.

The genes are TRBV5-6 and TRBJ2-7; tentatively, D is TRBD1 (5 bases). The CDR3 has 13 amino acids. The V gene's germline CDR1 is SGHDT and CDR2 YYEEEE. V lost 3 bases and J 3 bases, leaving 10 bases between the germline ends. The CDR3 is CASSSVQGYEQYV. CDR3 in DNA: TGTGCCAGCAGCTCAGTTCAGGGCTACGAGCAGTACGTC.

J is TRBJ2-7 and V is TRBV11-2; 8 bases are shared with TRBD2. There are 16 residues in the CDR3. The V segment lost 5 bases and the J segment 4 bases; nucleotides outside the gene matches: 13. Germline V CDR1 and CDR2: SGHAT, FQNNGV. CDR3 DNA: TGTGCCAGCAGCCCGTTAGCGGGACTTGCCTCTTACGAGCAGTACTTC. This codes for CASSPLAGLASYEQYF.

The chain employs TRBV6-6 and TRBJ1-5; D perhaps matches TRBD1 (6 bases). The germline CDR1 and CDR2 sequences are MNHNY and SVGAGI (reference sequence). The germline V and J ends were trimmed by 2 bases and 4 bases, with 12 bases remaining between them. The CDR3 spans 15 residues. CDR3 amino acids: CASSYEGGINQPQHF. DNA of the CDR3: TGTGCCAGCAGTTACGAAGGGGGTATTAATCAGCCCCAGCATTTT.

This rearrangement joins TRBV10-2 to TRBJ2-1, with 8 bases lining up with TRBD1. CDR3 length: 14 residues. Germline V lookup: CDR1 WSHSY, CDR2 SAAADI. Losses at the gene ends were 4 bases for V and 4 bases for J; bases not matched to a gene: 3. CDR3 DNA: TGCGCCAGCAGTGTAACAGGGGGTTACAATGAGCAGTTCTTC. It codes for CASSVTGGYNEQFF.

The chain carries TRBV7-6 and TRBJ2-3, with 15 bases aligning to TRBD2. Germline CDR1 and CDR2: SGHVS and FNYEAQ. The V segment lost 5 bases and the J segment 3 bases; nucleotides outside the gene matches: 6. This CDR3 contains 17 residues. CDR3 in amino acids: CASSLGLAGGTTDTQYF. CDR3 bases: TGTGCCAGCAGCCTAGGACTAGCGGGAGGGACAACAGATACGCAGTATTTT. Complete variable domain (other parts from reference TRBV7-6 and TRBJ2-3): GAGVSQSPRYKVTKRGQDVALRCDPISGHVSLYWYRQALGQGPEFLTYFNYEAQQDKSGLPNDRFSAERPEGSISTLTIQRTEQRDSAMYRCASSLGLAGGTTDTQYFGPGTRLTVL.

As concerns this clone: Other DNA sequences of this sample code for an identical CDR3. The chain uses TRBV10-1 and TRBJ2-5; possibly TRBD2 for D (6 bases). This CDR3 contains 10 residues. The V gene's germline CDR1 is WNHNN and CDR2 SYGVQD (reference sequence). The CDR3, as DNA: TGCACCCGGACTGGCGGGGCCCAGTACTTC. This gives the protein CTRTGGAQYF.

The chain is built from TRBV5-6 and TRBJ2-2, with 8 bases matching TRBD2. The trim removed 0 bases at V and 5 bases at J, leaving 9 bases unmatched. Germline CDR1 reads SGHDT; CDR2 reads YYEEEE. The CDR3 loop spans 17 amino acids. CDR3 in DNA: TGTGCCAGCAGCTTGGGCTCCACTAGCGGAACAACCGGGGAGCTGTTTTTT. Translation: CASSLGSTSGTTGELFF.

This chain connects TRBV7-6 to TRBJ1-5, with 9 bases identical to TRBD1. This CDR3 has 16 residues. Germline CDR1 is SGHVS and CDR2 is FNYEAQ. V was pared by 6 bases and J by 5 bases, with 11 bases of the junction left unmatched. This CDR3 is CASSGPGQGGHQPQHF. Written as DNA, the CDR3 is TGTGCCAGCAGTGGCCCGGGACAGGGCGGGCATCAGCCCCAGCATTTT. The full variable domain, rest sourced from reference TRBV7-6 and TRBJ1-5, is GAGVSQSPRYKVTKRGQDVALRCDPISGHVSLYWYRQALGQGPEFLTYFNYEAQQDKSGLPNDRFSAERPEGSISTLTIQRTEQRDSAMYRCASSGPGQGGHQPQHFGDGTRLSIL.